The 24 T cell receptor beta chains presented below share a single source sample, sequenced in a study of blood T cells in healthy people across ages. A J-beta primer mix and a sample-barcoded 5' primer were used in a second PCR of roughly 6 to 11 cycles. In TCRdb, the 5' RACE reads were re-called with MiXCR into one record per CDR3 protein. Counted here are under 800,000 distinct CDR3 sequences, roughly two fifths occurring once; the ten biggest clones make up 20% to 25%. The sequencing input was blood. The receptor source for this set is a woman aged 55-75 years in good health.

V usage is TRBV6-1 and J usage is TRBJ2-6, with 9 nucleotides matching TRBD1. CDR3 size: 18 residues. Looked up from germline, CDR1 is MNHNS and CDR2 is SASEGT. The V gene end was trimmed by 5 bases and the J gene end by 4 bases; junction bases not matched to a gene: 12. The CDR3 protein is CASSRQGVNPLGANVLTF. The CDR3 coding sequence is TGTGCCAGCAGTAGACAGGGGGTTAACCCTCTGGGGGCCAACGTCCTGACTTTC.

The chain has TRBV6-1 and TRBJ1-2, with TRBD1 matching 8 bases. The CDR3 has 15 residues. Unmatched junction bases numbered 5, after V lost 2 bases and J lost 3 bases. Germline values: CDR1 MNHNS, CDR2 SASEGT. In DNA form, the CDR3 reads TGTGCCAGCAGTGAAATCCAGGGGGCCCACTATGGCTACACCTTC. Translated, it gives CASSEIQGAHYGYTF.

CDR3 sequence: CASSFSRAYRASSYEQYF. The CDR3 DNA sequence: TGTGCCAGCAGCTTTTCGCGGGCTTACAGGGCGAGCTCCTACGAGCAGTACTTC. The chain uses TRBV7-2 and TRBJ2-7, with D possibly being TRBD1 (6 bases). The CDR3 runs 18 residues. Germline V gene sequence: CDR1 SGHTA, CDR2 FQGNSA. Trimming removed 3 bases from V and 0 bases from J, with 21 bases in between.

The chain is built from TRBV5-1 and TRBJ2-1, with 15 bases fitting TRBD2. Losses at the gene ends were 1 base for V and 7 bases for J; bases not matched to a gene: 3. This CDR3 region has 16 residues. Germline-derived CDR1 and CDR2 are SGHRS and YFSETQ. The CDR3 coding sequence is TGCGCCAGCAGCTTGAAAGGGACTAGCGGGGGGAATGAGCAGTTCTTC. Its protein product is CASSLKGTSGGNEQFF.

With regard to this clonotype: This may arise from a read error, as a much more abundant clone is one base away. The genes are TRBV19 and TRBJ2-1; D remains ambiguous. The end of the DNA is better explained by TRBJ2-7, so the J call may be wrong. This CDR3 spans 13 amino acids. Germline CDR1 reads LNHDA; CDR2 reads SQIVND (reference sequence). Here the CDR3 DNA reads TGTGCCAGTAGTATAACGGGTTACAATGAGCAGTACTTC. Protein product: CASSITGYNEQYF.

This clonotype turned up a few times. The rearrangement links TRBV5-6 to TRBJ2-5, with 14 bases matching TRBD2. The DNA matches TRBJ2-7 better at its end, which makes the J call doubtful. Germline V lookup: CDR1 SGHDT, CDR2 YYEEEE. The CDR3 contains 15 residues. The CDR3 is CASSIPGLAGVEQYF. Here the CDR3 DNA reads TGTGCCAGCAGCATTCCGGGACTAGCGGGAGTCGAGCAGTACTTC.

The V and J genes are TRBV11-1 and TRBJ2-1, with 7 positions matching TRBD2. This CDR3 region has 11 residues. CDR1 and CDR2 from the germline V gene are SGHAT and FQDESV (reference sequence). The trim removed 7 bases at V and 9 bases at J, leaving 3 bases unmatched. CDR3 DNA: TGTGCCAGCACCCCTAGCGGTGAGCAGTTCTTC. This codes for CASTPSGEQFF.

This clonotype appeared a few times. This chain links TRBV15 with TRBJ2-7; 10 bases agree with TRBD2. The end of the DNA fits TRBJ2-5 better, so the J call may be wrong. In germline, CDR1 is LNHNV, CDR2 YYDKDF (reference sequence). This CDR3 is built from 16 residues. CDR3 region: CATSRVASGGVETQYF. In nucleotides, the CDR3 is TGTGCCACCAGCAGAGTCGCTAGCGGGGGAGTCGAGACCCAGTACTTC.

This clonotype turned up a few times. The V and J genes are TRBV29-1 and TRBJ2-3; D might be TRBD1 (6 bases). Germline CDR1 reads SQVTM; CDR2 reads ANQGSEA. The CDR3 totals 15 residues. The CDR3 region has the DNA TGCAGTTCGAGAACAGGGTCCGGAGTCGCAGATACGCAGTATTTT. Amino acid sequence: CSSRTGSGVADTQYF.

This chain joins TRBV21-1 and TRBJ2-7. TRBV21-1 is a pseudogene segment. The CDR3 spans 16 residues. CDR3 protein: CASSKARITVPYEQYF. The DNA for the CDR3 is TGTGCCAGCAGCAAAGCCAGGATTACGGTCCCCTACGAGCAGTACTTC.

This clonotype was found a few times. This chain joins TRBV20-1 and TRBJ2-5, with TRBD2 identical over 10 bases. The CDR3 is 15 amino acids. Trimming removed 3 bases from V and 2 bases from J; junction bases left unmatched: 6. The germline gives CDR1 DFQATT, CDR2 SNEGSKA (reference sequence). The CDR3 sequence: CSASPAGGAQETQYF. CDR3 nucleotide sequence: TGCAGTGCTAGCCCAGCGGGAGGGGCACAAGAGACCCAGTACTTC.

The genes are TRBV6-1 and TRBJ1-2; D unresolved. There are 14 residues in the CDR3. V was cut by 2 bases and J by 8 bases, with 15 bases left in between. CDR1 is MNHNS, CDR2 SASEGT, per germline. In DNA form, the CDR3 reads TGTGCCAGCAGTGAAATAGCAGGCTCGGGGGGCTACACCTTC. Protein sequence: CASSEIAGSGGYTF.

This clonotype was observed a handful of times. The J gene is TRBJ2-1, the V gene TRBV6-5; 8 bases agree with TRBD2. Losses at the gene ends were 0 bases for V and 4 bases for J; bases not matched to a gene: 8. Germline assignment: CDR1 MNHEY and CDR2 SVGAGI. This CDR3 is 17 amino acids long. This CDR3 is CASSYSSVSGVYNEQFF. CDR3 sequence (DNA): TGTGCCAGCAGTTACTCGTCGGTTAGCGGGGTTTACAATGAGCAGTTCTTC.

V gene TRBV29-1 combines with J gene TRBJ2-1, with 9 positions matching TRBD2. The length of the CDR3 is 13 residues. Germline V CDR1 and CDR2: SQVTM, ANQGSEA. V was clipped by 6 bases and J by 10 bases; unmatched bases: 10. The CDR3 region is CSVGLAQGWEQFF. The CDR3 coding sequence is TGCAGCGTAGGACTAGCGCAGGGGTGGGAGCAGTTCTTC.

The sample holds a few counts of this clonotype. The CDR3 is CASSVAPHTYEQYF. CDR3 nucleotide sequence: TGTGCCAGCAGCGTAGCTCCCCATACGTACGAGCAGTACTTC. The J gene is TRBJ2-7, the V gene TRBV9; D uncertain. Trimming left V 0 bases short and J 4 bases short, with 11 bases between. The CDR3 spans 14 residues. Germline CDR1 reads SGDLS; CDR2 reads YYNGEE. The full variable domain, its missing parts supplied by reference TRBV9 and TRBJ2-7, is DSGVTQTPKHLITATGQRVTLRCSPRSGDLSVYWYQQSLDQGLQFLIQYYNGEERAKGNILERFSAQQFPDLHSELNLSSLELGDSALYFCASSVAPHTYEQYFGPGTRLTVT.

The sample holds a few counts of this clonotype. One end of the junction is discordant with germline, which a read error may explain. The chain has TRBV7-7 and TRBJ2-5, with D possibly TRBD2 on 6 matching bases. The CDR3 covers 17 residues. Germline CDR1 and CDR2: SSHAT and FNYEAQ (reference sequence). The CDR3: CASSLSGDSRRRETQYF. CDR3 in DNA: TGTGCTAGCAGCTTATCCGGGGACTCCAGACGTAGGGAGACCCAGTACTTC. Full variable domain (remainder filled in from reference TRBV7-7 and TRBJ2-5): GAGVSQSPRYKVTKRGQDVTLRCDPISSHATLYWYQQALGQGPEFLTYFNYEAQPDKSGLPSDRFSAERPEGSISTLTIQRTEQRDSAMYRCASSLSGDSRRRETQYFGPGTRLLVL.

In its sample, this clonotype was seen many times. CDR3: CASSLWRESTDTQYF. CDR3 nucleotide sequence: TGTGCCAGCAGCTTATGGCGGGAGAGCACAGATACGCAGTATTTT. The chain recombines TRBV7-2 with TRBJ2-3; 7 positions match TRBD2. Germline CDR1 is SGHTA and CDR2 is FQGNSA. This CDR3 has 15 amino acids. The V segment lost 2 bases and the J segment 0 bases; nucleotides outside the gene matches: 2.

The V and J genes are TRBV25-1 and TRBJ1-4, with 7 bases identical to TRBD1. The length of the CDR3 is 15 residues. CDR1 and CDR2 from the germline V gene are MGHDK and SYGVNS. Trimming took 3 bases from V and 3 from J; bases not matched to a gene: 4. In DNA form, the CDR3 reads TGTGCCAGCAGTGACCCCAGGGGGGCTAATGAAAAACTGTTTTTT. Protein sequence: CASSDPRGANEKLFF.

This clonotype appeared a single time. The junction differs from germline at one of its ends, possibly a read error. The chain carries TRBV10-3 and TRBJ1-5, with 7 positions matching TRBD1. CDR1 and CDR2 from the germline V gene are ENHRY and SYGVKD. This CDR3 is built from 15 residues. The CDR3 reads CANSESGGSNQPQHF. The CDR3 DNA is TGTGCCAACAGTGAGTCAGGGGGGAGCAATCAGCCCCAGCATTTT.

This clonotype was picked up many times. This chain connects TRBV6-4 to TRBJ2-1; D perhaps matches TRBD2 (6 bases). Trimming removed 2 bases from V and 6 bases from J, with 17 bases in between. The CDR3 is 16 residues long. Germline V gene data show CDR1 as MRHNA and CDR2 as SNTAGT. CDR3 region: CASSDDGAGSPNEQFF. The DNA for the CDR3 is TGTGCCAGCAGTGACGATGGGGCGGGATCTCCCAATGAGCAGTTCTTC.

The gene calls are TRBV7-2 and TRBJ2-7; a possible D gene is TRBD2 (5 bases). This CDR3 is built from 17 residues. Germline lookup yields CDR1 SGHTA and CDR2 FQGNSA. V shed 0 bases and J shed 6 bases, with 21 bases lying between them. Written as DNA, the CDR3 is TGTGCCAGCAGCTTAGCCGCCTCGATGCACACCACTAGCGAGCAGTACTTC. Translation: CASSLAASMHTTSEQYF. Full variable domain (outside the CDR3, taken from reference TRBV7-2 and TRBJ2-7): GAGVSQSPSNKVTEKGKDVELRCDPISGHTALYWYRQSLGQGLEFLIYFQGNSAPDKSGLPSDRFSAERTGGSVSTLTIQRTQQEDSAVYLCASSLAASMHTTSEQYFGPGTRLTVT.

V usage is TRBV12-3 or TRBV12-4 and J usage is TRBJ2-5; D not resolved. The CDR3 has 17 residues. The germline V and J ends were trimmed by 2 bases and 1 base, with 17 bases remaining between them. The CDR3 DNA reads TGTGCCAGCAGTTTAATCTTGGACCGAGATATCCAAGAGACCCAGTACTTC. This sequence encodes CASSLILDRDIQETQYF.

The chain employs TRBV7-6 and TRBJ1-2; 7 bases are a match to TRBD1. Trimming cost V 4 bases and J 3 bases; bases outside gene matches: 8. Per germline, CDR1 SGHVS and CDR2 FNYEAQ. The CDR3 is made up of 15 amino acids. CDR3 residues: CASSSYGGTDYGYTF. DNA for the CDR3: TGTGCCAGCAGCTCGTACGGGGGGACAGACTATGGCTACACCTTC.

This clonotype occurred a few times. CDR3 region: CASSLQGDTDTQYF. The CDR3 DNA reads TGCGCCAGCAGCTTGCAGGGTGACACAGATACGCAGTATTTT. The chain uses TRBV5-1 and TRBJ2-3, with D perhaps TRBD1 (5 bases). Germline CDR1 SGHRS, CDR2 YFSETQ. This CDR3 has 14 residues. V lost 1 base to trimming and J lost 2 bases, with 8 bases between them.